This is a list of T cell receptor beta chains from one sample in a study of shared clonotypes between healthy human individuals. Method: immunoSEQ multiplex PCR; TCRdb's copy keeps in-frame clones and lacks some. The sample shows 600,000 to 700,000 clones, around 78% of them seen only once. Sequencing was carried out using memory CD4+ T cells sorted from blood. The receptors were sampled from a woman aged 25 to 45 in good health. Both conserved end residues are part of each CDR3. A D gene is named only where the DNA matches it firmly. The size of a clone is reported for some rows only, either as once, few or many, or as a class for expanded clones.

>many|TRBV28|TRBD2|TRBJ2-1
TGTGCCAGCAGTTCCCCGGGGGGTAGCGGGAATGAGCAGTTCTTC
CASSSPGGSGNEQFF
>.|TRBV2|TRBD1|TRBJ1-4
TGTGCCAGCAGATCTCGGGACAGGGGAAATGAAAAACTGTTTTTT
CASRSRDRGNEKLFF
>few|TRBV18|TRBD1|TRBJ2-7
TGTGCCAGCTCATCTCCGGGACAGGGGAATGAGGCCTACGAGCAGTACTTC
CASSSPGQGNEAYEQYF
>few|TRBV9|TRBD1|TRBJ2-3
TGTGCCAGCAGCGCCCTAGGCAGGGGGAGCACAGATACGCAGTATTTT
CASSALGRGSTDTQYF
>once|TRBV19|.|TRBJ2-1
TGTGCCAGCCAAACTACTAACTCCTACAATGAGCAGTTCTTC
CASQTTNSYNEQFF
>.|TRBV7-2|.|TRBJ2-6
TGTGCCAGCAGCTTCGGGGGCTCTGGGGCCAACGTCCTGACTTTC
CASSFGGSGANVLTF
>.|TRBV18|.|TRBJ2-3
TGTGCCAGCTCATCCGGACAGCCTAATACGCAGTATTTT
CASSSGQPNTQYF
>.|TRBV5-4|TRBD2|TRBJ2-1
TGTGCCAGCACCCCGGGGACTAGCGGGAGTCTCTGGTTCTTC
CASTPGTSGSLWFF
>many|TRBV2|TRBD1|TRBJ2-7
TGTGCCAGCGACACCCCCGGGACAGGGTACGAGCAGTACTTC
CASDTPGTGYEQYF
>.|TRBV11-3|.|TRBJ2-2
TGTGCCAGCAGCTTAGATAGCAGAGCGGAAAACACCGGGGAGCTGTTTTTT
CASSLDSRAENTGELFF
>few|TRBV19|.|TRBJ1-4
TGTGCCAGTACACCCGCAGGGGCAACTAATGAAAAACTGTTTTTT
CASTPAGATNEKLFF
>.|TRBV6-1|.|TRBJ2-3
TGTGCCAGCAGTTCTCAGTGGACAGATACGCAGTATTTT
CASSSQWTDTQYF
>.|TRBV27|.|TRBJ2-3
TGTGCCAGCAGTTCCAGGGGTGGGTGGACAGATACGCAGTATTTT
CASSSRGGWTDTQYF
>.|TRBV5-1|TRBD2|TRBJ2-4
TGCGCCAGCAGCGCTAGCGGTGTTCAGTACTTC
CASSASGVQYF
>.|TRBV18|TRBD1|TRBJ2-3
TGTGCCAGCTCACCATGGGACAGGGGACGAGATACGCAGTATTTT
CASSPWDRGRDTQYF
>.|TRBV7-2|TRBD1|TRBJ2-7
TGTGCCAGCAGCCCCCAGAGGGACAGCTACGAGCAGTACTTC
CASSPQRDSYEQYF
>.|TRBV11-2|TRBD2|TRBJ2-1
TGTGCTGAACAGAGCGGGACTCCCTACAATGAGCAGTTCTTC
CAEQSGTPYNEQFF
>.|TRBV5-1|.|TRBJ2-5
TGCGCCAGCAGCTTGGATGGGCCCCAGGGGGAGACCCAGTACTTC
CASSLDGPQGETQYF
>.|TRBV7-7|TRBD1|TRBJ2-7
TGTGCCAGCAGCCCTCCAGGGGGAAGTTACGAGAGCTCCTACGAGCAGTACTTC
CASSPPGGSYESSYEQYF
>.|TRBV7-3|TRBD1|TRBJ1-1
TGTGCCAGCAGCTTGGGACAGGCTGGTACCGAAGCTTTCTTT
CASSLGQAGTEAFF
>.|TRBV7-2|.|TRBJ1-2
TGTGCCAGCAGCTTAGGCCAGGGCGGTGGCTACACCTTC
CASSLGQGGGYTF
>.|TRBV4-1|.|TRBJ2-7
TGCGCCAGCAGCCAAGTCGGAGAATACGAGCAGTACTTC
CASSQVGEYEQYF
>.|TRBV6-1|TRBD2|TRBJ2-7
TGTGCCAGCAGGACTAGCGGGAGTGCCTACGAGCAGTACTTC
CASRTSGSAYEQYF
>.|TRBV7-8|.|TRBJ1-1
TGTGCCAGCAGCCCCCGGGGCGCGGACGGAGGAGCTTTCTTT
CASSPRGADGGAFF
>.|TRBV5-1|TRBD2|TRBJ2-3
TGCGCCAGCAGCTTAGGGACTAGCGGATTCACAGATACGCAGTATTTT
CASSLGTSGFTDTQYF
>.|TRBV27|TRBD2|TRBJ2-1
TGTGCCAGCAGTTTACTAGCGGGAATATCCAATGAGCAGTTCTTC
CASSLLAGISNEQFF
>once|TRBV7-9|TRBD1|TRBJ2-3
TGTGCCAGCAGCTTAGGGACAGGGGATGAGCGTACGCAGTATTTT
CASSLGTGDERTQYF
>.|TRBV15|.|TRBJ1-1
TGTGCCACCAGCAGTACAGGGTTGAGGACTGAAGCTTTCTTT
CATSSTGLRTEAFF
>.|TRBV4-1|.|TRBJ2-3
TGCGCCAGCAGCCAAGCGTTTACGGGAGCCACAGATACGCAGTATTTT
CASSQAFTGATDTQYF
>.|TRBV5-1|.|TRBJ1-3
TGCGCCAGCAGCTGGGACGGCCGACGGGGAAACACCATATATTTT
CASSWDGRRGNTIYF
>.|TRBV6-6|.|TRBJ2-3
TGTGCCAGCAGTTACGTGCAGGGAGAGGCAGATACGCAGTATTTT
CASSYVQGEADTQYF
>.|TRBV4-2|.|TRBJ2-1
TGTGCCAGCAGCCAACCGACGGTCTCCTACAATGAGCAGTTCTTC
CASSQPTVSYNEQFF
>.|TRBV6-5|.|TRBJ1-1
TGTGCCAGCAGCCGTGGGACGGAGGGGACTGAAGCTTTCTTT
CASSRGTEGTEAFF
>few|TRBV5-4|.|TRBJ2-2
TGTGCCAGCAGCTTGGACCCTAACACCGGGGAGCTGTTTTTT
CASSLDPNTGELFF
>.|TRBV29-1|TRBD2|TRBJ2-1
TGCAGCGTTGGGGGAAGCGGGAGGAGCAATGAGCAGTTCTTC
CSVGGSGRSNEQFF
>.|TRBV28|TRBD1|TRBJ1-1
TGTGCCAGCAGTGGGACAGGGGGTAAGGCTGAAGCTTTCTTT
CASSGTGGKAEAFF
>few|TRBV5-1|.|TRBJ1-4
TGCGCCAGCAGCTTGGAGGGGGAGGAGGGGCAACAACTGTTTTTT
CASSLEGEEGQQLFF
>.|TRBV2|.|TRBJ2-1
TGTGCCAGCAACACAATCGGAGGTAGGGACAATGAGCAGTTCTTC
CASNTIGGRDNEQFF
>.|TRBV9|.|TRBJ2-4
TGTGCCAGATCAAGACCGCTGGGGGAAAACATTCAGTACTTC
CARSRPLGENIQYF
>once|TRBV4-1|.|TRBJ2-2
TGCGCCAGCAGCACCCTGAGTTCCGGGGAGCTGTTTTTT
CASSTLSSGELFF
>.|TRBV29-1|TRBD2|TRBJ2-1
TGCAGTGTCTCTGAGAGCGGGGTCTACAATGAGCAGTTCTTC
CSVSESGVYNEQFF
>.|TRBV11-2|TRBD2|TRBJ2-1
TGTGCCAGCAGCTTAGCTGGTAGCGGGAGCAATGAGCAGTTCTTC
CASSLAGSGSNEQFF